This T cell receptor beta chain comes out of a study of early T cells in non-severe SARS-CoV-2 infection. Germline CDR1 MNHEY, CDR2 SVGEGT. This CDR3 is built from 14 residues. The J segment lost 7 bases and the V segment lost 6 bases, leaving 7 bases of the junction unmatched. Individual cDNA molecules carried attached unique molecular identifiers. TCRdb processed the 5' RACE reads anew with MiXCR; each CDR3 protein has one entry. Among more than 50,000 distinct CDR3 sequences listed, about 5.6% were seen once. This clonotype was recorded at least ten times. The sample comprised whole blood. The sequence derives from an adult who was a healthcare worker with PCR-confirmed SARS-CoV-2 infection or an uninfected control (not recorded which). The chain joins TRBV6-2 or TRBV6-3 to TRBJ2-4; 9 bases are a match to TRBD1. In DNA form, the CDR3 reads TGTGCCAGCAGCTACAGGGGGCTGCGCAACATTCAGTACTTC. It translates to CASSYRGLRNIQYF.